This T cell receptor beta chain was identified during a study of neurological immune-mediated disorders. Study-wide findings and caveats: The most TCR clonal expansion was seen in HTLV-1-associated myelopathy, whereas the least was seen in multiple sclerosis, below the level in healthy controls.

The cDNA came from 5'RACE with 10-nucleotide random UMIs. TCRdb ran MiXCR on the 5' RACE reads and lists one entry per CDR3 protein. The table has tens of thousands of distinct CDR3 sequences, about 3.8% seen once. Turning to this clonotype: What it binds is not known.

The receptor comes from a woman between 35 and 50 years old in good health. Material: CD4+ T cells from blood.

The CDR3 sequence: CSVRQGAGETQYF. DNA for the CDR3: TGCAGCGTCCGACAGGGGGCCGGGGAGACCCAGTACTTC. The chain combines TRBV29-1 with TRBJ2-5, with 10 bases that match TRBD1. The CDR3 consists of 13 residues. V was clipped by 6 bases and J by 5 bases; unmatched bases: 6. The germline V gene has CDR1 SQVTM and CDR2 ANQGSEA.